The present T cell receptor beta chain was sequenced within a study of OX40 agonist ivuxolimab in advanced cancers. As concerns this clone: Its antigen is undetermined.

General study points: Averaged across samples, CD8+ T cells carried more expanded clones than CD4+ did.

The repertoire was sequenced with immunoSEQ multiplex PCR; TCRdb's copy has only in-frame clones and lacks some. The sample has under 50,000 clones; around 88% are singletons. Systemic immunosuppression or autoimmune disease history was grounds to exclude patients. The germline V gene has CDR1 MNHEY and CDR2 SVGAGI. Trimming stripped 2 bases from V and 7 bases from J, with 15 bases between. CDR3 length: 14 amino acids. The specimen was CD4+ or CD8+ T cells sorted from blood, collected in a trial of the OX40 agonist ivuxolimab. This clonotype originated in an adult with an advanced solid tumor such as melanoma, head and neck, liver or kidney cancer. This chain connects TRBV6-5 to TRBJ2-7; possibly TRBD2 for D (6 bases). The DNA for the CDR3 is TGTGCCAGCAGTTACGGGCCGGGAGTAAGGGAGCAGTACTTC. Residues: CASSYGPGVREQYF.